This T cell receptor beta chain was captured by sequencing in a study of post-analysis software for immune sequencing data. Study-wide findings and caveats: Significantly decreased normalized Chao1 diversity was recorded for multiple sclerosis patients relative to controls. TRBV segments more frequent in patients than in controls numbered roughly five and included TRBV5-6, TRBV5-1 and TRBV20-1.

On this clonotype itself: Its antigen is currently unknown.

The V end lost 10 bases, the J end lost 5 bases, and 18 bases lay between the germline ends. Per germline, CDR1 SEHNR and CDR2 FQNEAQ (reference sequence). CDR3 length: 13 amino acids. Incorporated into the TCR beta cDNA libraries were unique molecular identifiers, which served to reduce PCR and sequencing biases. Between about 0.95 and 11 million T cells gave rise to some 450,000 cDNA molecules. TCRdb recomputed calls from the PCR reads with MiXCR, one row per CDR3 protein. The sample has 650,000 to 900,000 distinct CDR3 sequences, about half seen once. V and J are TRBV7-9 and TRBJ2-7; D is perhaps TRBD2 (6 bases). The clonotype was recovered from a girl aged 5 to 17 with multiple sclerosis. The material sequenced was blood. CDR3 residues: CAIPLGLANEQYF. The CDR3, as DNA: TGTGCCATCCCTCTGGGGCTAGCGAACGAGCAGTACTTC.